This T cell receptor (beta chain) stems from a study of blood T cells in healthy people across ages. A J-beta primer mix and a sample-barcoded 5' primer were used in a second PCR of about 7 to 12 cycles. TCRdb re-called the 5' RACE reads through MiXCR, storing one row per CDR3 protein. The sample yields about 1.5 million distinct CDR3 sequences, roughly two fifths seen once. Trimming took 7 bases from V and 7 from J; bases not matched to a gene: 8. The CDR3 sequence is 13 residues long. In germline, CDR1 is MNHEY, CDR2 SMNVEV (reference sequence). This clonotype was sampled from a woman younger than 30 in good health. The material sequenced was blood. This rearrangement joins TRBV27 to TRBJ2-7; TRBD2 aligns across 9 bases. CDR3 DNA: TGTGCCAGCACTAGCGGGATAATTGATGAGCAGTACTTC. Translation gives CASTSGIIDEQYF.